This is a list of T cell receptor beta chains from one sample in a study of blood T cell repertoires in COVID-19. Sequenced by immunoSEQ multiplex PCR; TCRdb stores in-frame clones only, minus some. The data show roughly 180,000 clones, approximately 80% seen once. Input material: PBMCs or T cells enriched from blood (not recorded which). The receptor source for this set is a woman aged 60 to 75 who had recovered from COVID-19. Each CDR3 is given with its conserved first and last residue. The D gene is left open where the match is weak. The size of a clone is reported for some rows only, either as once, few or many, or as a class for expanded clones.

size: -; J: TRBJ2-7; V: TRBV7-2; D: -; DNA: TGTGCCAGCAGCTTTTTTAGTGACAGCTCCTACGAGCAGTACTTC; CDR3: CASSFFSDSSYEQYF
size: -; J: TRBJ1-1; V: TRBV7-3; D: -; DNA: TGTGCCAGCAGCGGTGGACAGCTACAGTACACTGAAGCTTTCTTT; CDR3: CASSGGQLQYTEAFF
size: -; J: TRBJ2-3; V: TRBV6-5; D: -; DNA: TGTGCCAGCAGGAAGCGGATAGACGGAGATACGCAGTATTTT; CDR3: CASRKRIDGDTQYF
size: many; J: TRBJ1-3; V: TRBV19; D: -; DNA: TGTGCCAGTAGTACCACAGGGACTGGAAACACCATATATTTT; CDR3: CASSTTGTGNTIYF
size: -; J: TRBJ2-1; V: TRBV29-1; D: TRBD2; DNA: TGCAGCTCCGCGCCTAGCGGGAGGTACAATGAGCAGTTCTTC; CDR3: CSSAPSGRYNEQFF
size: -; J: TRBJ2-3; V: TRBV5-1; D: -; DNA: TGCGCCAGCAGCTTGGGACTAGTCACAGATACGCAGTATTTT; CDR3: CASSLGLVTDTQYF
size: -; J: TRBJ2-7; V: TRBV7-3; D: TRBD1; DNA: TGTGCCAGCAGCTTACGACAGGGTAGCTACGAGCAGTACTTC; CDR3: CASSLRQGSYEQYF
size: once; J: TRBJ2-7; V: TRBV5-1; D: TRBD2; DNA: TGCGCCAGCAGCTTGGCCGGGGGGACCTACGAGCAGTACTTC; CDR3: CASSLAGGTYEQYF
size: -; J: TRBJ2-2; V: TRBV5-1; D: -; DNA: TGCGCCAGCGGTGCGGGGACCACCGGGGAGCTGTTTTTT; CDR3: CASGAGTTGELFF
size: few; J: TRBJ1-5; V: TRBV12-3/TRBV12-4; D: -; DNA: TGTGCCAGCAGTTTGGCGGGGGGACAGCCCCAGCATTTT; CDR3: CASSLAGGQPQHF
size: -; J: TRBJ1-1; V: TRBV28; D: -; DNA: TGTGCCAGCAGCGATACCACCGGTGGGACTCGAGCTTTCTTT; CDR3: CASSDTTGGTRAFF
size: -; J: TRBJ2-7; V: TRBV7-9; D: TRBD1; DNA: TGTGCCAGCAGCGCGCAGGGACAGCTTCCAGGCGAGCAGTACTTC; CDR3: CASSAQGQLPGEQYF
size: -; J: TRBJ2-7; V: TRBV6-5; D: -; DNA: TGTGCCAGCAGTCTCCCGGGGGCCTACGAGCAGTACTTC; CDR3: CASSLPGAYEQYF
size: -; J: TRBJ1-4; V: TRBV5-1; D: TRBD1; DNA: TGCGCCAGCAGCCCCAGACAGGGAGAAAAACTGTTTTTT; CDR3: CASSPRQGEKLFF
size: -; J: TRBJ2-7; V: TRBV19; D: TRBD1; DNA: TGTGCCAGTAGTGGGAGACAGGGAGTGGACGAGCAGTACTTC; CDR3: CASSGRQGVDEQYF
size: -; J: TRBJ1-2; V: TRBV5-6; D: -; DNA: TGTGCCAGCAGCCACATCGGGGGTTACTATGGCTACACCTTC; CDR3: CASSHIGGYYGYTF
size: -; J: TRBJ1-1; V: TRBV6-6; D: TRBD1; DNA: TGTGCCAGCAGTGACAGGGGGTCTGCTGAAGCTTTCTTT; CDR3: CASSDRGSAEAFF
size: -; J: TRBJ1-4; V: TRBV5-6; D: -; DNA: TGTGCCAGCAGTTATCCCACAGTAACCAAACTGTTTTTT; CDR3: CASSYPTVTKLFF
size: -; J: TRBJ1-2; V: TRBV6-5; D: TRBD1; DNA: TGTGCCAGCACTTCGACAGGGGGCAGCTATGGCTACACCTTC; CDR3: CASTSTGGSYGYTF
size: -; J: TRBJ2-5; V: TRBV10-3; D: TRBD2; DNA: TGTGCCATCAAGGAGCGGGGGGCTTGCCAAGAGACCCAGTACTTC; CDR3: CAIKERGACQETQYF
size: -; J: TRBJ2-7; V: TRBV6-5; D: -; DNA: TGTGCCAGCAGCCGGAATATATTGGGGGCCGCGGACTTC; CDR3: CASSRNILGAADF
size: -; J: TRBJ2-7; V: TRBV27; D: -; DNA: TGTGCCAGCAGTTTCAGGACTGGATCCTACGAGCAGTACTTC; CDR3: CASSFRTGSYEQYF
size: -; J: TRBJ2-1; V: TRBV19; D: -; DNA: TGTGCCAGTAGTATAGTCGGCTCCTACAATGAGCAGTTCTTC; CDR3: CASSIVGSYNEQFF
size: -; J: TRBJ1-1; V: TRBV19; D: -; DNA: TGTGCCAGTAGTTGGTCCCCCGGGGACACTGAAGCTTTCTTT; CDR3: CASSWSPGDTEAFF
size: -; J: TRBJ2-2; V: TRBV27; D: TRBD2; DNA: TGTGCCAGCAGTTTCGGACTAGCGGGAGCCGGGGAGCTGTTTTTT; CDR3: CASSFGLAGAGELFF
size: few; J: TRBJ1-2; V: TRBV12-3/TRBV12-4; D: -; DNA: TGTGCCAGCCAACAGGGAGGGTATGGCTACACCTTC; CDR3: CASQQGGYGYTF
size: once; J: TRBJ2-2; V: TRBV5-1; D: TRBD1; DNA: TGCGCCAGCAGCCGGGGACAGGGGGATACCGGGGAGCTGTTTTTT; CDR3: CASSRGQGDTGELFF
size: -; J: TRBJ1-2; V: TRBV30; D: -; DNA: TGTGCCTGGAGTGCAGGGAGGCGCTATGGCTACACCTTC; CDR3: CAWSAGRRYGYTF
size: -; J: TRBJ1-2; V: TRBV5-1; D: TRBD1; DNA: TGCGCCAGCAGCTTACAGGGGGCGGAAGGCTACACCTTC; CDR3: CASSLQGAEGYTF
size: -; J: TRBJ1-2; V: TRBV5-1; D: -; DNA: TGCGCCAGCAGCTTAACAGGAAACGGCTATGGCTACACCTTC; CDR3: CASSLTGNGYGYTF
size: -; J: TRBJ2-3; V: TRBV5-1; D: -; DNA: TGCGCCAGCAACCCTGGCGCGGCCACAGATACGCAGTATTTT; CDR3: CASNPGAATDTQYF
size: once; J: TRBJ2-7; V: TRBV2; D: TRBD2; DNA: TGTGCCAGCAGTGGGGGCAGCGGACTAGCGGCCTACGAGCAGTACTTC; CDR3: CASSGGSGLAAYEQYF
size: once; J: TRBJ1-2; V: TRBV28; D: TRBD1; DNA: TGTGCCAGCAGTCCGGGACAGGCTAACTATGGCTACACCTTC; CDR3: CASSPGQANYGYTF
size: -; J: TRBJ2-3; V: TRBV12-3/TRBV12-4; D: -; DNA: TGTGCCAGCAGTTTTCAGGGGCCAGATACGCAGTATTTT; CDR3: CASSFQGPDTQYF
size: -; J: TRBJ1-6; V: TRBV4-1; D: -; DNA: TGCGCCAGCAGCCAGGGCGGCAGGGGCCCTGTATTCTCACCCCTCCACTTT; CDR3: CASSQGGRGPVFSPLHF
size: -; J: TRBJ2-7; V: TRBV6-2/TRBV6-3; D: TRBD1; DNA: TGTGCCAGCAGTTGGGGGACAGGCAATGGCGAGCAGTACTTC; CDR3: CASSWGTGNGEQYF
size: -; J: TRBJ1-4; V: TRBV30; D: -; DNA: TGTGCCTGGAATGGTATCGGGATAGAAAAACTGTTTTTT; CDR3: CAWNGIGIEKLFF
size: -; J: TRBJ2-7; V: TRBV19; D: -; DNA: TGTGCCAGTAGTATTGGGTGGGCGAACTACGAGCAGTACTTC; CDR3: CASSIGWANYEQYF
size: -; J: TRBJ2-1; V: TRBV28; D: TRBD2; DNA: TGTGCCAGCAGTCTCGGGACTAGCCGCTACAATGAGCAGTTCTTC; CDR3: CASSLGTSRYNEQFF
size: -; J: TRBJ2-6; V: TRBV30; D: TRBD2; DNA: TGTGCCTGGAGTGTACGACCTAGCGGCTCTGGGGCCAACGTCCTGACTTTC; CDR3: CAWSVRPSGSGANVLTF
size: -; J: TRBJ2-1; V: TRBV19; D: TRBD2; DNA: TGTGCCAGTAGTATCTCTATTGGCGGGAGGATGAATGAGCAGTTCTTC; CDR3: CASSISIGGRMNEQFF
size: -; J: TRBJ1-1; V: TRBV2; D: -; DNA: TGTGCCAGCAGCACCGGACAGTTTCGTACTGAAGCTTTCTTT; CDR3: CASSTGQFRTEAFF
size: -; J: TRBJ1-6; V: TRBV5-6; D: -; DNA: TGTGCCAGCAGCTCAGGGTTAAGGGGTTCACCCCTCCACTTT; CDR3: CASSSGLRGSPLHF
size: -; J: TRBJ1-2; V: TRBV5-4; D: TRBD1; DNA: TGTGCCAGCAGCTCCCGATCGTCCGGGACAGGGGGCGACACCTTC; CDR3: CASSSRSSGTGGDTF
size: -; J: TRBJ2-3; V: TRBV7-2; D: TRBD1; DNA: TGTGCCAGCAGCTCATCCTCGGACAGGGAACATAGCACAGATACGCAGTATTTT; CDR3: CASSSSSDREHSTDTQYF
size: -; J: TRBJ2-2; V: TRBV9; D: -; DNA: TGTGCCAGCAGCGTAAGAGGCGACGCGAACACCGGGGAGCTGTTTTTT; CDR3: CASSVRGDANTGELFF
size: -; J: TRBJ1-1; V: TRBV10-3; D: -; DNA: TGTGCCATCGCAGGCTTGAACACTGAAGCTTTCTTT; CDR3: CAIAGLNTEAFF
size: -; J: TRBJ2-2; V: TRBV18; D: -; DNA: TGTGCCAGCTCACCGCAGGGGACCGGGGAGCTGTTTTTT; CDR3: CASSPQGTGELFF
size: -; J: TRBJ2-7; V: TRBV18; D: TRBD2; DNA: TGTGCCAGCTCACCCACGGAGCGGGGAGCCGAGCAGTACTTC; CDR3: CASSPTERGAEQYF
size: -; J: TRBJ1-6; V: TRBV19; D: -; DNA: TGTGCCAGCCTCCCTGGCCAGGCTTTTAATTCACCCCTCCACTTT; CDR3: CASLPGQAFNSPLHF
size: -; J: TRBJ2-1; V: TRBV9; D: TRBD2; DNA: TGTGCCAGCAGCGTCGGGACTAGCGGGGCTAATGAGCAGTTCTTC; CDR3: CASSVGTSGANEQFF
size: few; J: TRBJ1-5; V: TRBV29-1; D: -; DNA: TGCAGCGTTGCTACAGCCTTCAATCAGCCCCAGCATTTT; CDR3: CSVATAFNQPQHF